This T cell receptor (beta chain) was profiled in a study of blood T cells in healthy people across ages. Using a J-beta primer mix together with a sample-barcoded 5' primer, a second PCR was run for roughly 7 to 12 cycles. TCRdb ran MiXCR on the 5' RACE reads and lists one entry per CDR3 protein. This table has 850,000 to 1,100,000 distinct CDR3 sequences, roughly two fifths appearing once. This clonotype was picked up one time. Trimming took off 0 bases at V and 1 base at J, with 13 bases between the two ends. Germline loops: CDR1 DFQATT, CDR2 SNEGSKA (reference sequence). The CDR3 has 16 amino acids.

The specimen was blood. This chain joins TRBV20-1 and TRBJ1-5, with D possibly matching TRBD1 (5 bases). This TCR came from a young man in good health. DNA of the CDR3: TGCAGTGCTAGAGATAGTTCCGGGGCCAGCAATCAGCCCCAGCATTTT. Protein sequence: CSARDSSGASNQPQHF.